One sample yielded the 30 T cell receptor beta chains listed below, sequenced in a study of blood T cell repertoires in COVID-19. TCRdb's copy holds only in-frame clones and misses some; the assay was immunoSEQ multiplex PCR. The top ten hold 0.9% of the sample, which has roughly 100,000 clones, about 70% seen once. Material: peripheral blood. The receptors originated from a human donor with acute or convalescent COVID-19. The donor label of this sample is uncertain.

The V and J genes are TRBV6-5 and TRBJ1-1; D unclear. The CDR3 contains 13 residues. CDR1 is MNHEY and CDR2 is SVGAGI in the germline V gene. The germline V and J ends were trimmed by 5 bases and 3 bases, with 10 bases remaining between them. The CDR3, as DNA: TGTGCCAGCAGTATTAACAGCTACACTGAAGCTTTCTTT. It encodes CASSINSYTEAFF.

CDR3 protein: CAWNLNQGVRGYTF. The CDR3 region has the DNA TGTGCCTGGAACCTAAATCAGGGGGTTAGGGGCTACACCTTC. The V call is TRBV30, the J call TRBJ1-2, with 7 bases lining up with TRBD1. The CDR3 is made up of 14 amino acids. In germline, CDR1 is GTSNPN, CDR2 SVGIG (reference sequence). V gave up 4 bases and J gave up 8 bases; unmatched junction bases: 13.

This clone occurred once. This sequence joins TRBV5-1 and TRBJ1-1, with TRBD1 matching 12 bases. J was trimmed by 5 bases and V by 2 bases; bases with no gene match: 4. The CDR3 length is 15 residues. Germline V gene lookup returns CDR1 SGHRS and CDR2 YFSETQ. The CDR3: CASSFGGQGATEAFF. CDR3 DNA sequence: TGCGCCAGCAGCTTTGGGGGACAGGGGGCAACTGAAGCTTTCTTT.

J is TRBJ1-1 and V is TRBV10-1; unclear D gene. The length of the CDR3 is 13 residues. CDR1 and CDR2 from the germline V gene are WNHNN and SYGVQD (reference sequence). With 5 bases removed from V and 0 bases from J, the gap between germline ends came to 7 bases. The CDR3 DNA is TGCGCCAGCAGTCCCGGGTTGAACACTGAAGCTTTCTTT. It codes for CASSPGLNTEAFF.

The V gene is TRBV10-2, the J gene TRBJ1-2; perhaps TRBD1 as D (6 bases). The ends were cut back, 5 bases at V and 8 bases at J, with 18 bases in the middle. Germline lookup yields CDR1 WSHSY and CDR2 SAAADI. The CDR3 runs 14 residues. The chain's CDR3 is CASSTGSRAEGYTF. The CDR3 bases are TGCGCCAGCAGTACAGGGTCTAGGGCTGAGGGCTACACCTTC.

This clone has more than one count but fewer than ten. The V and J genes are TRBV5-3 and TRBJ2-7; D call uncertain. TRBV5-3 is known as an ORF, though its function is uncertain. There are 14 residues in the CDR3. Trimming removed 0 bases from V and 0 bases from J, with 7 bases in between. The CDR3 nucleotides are TGTGCCAGAAGCTTGGTTAGGAGCTCCTACGAGCAGTACGTC. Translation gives CARSLVRSSYEQYV.

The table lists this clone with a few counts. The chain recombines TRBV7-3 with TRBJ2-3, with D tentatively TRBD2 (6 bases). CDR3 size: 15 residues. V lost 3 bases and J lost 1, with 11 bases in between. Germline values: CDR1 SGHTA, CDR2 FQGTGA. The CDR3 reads CASSFSSVRTDTQYF. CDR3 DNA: TGTGCCAGCAGCTTTTCTAGCGTACGCACAGATACGCAGTATTTT.

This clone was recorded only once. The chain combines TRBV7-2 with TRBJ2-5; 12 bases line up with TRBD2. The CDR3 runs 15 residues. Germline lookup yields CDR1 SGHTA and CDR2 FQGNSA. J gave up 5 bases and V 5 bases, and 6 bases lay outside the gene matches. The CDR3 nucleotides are TGTGCCAGCAGCGCACTAGCGGGGGGCCGGGAGACCCAGTACTTC. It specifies CASSALAGGRETQYF.

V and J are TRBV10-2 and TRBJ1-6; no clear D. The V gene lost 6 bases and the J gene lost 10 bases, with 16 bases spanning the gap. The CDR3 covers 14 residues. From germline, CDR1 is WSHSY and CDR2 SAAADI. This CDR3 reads CASRAAGDGSPLHF. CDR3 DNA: TGCGCCAGCAGAGCTGCGGGTGACGGATCACCCCTCCACTTT.

CDR3: CASSALTGTDTQYF. The CDR3 DNA is TGTGCCAGCAGCGCCTTGACAGGCACAGATACGCAGTATTTT. The rearrangement links TRBV9 to TRBJ2-3; tentative D call: TRBD1 (5 bases). The CDR3 extends over 14 amino acids. Germline V lookup: CDR1 SGDLS, CDR2 YYNGEE. Trimming shortened V by 3 bases and J by 1 base, and 9 bases separated the two germline ends.

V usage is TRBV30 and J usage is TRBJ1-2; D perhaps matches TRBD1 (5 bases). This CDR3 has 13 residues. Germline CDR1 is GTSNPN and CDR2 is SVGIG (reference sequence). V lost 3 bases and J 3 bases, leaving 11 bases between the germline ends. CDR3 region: CAWRGATHYGYTF. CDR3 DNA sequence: TGTGCCTGGAGAGGGGCGACCCACTATGGCTACACCTTC.

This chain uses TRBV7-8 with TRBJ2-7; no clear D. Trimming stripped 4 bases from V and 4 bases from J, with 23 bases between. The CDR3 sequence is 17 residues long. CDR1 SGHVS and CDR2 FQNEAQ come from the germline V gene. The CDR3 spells CASSSSSPRGSLYEQYF. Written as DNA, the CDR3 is TGTGCCAGCAGCTCCTCATCCCCGAGAGGCTCTTTGTACGAGCAGTACTTC.

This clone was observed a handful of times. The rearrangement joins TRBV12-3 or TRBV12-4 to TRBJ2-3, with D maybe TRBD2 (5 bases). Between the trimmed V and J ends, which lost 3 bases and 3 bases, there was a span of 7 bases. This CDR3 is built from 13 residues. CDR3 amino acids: CASSLSGTDTQYF. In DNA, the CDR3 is TGTGCCAGCAGTTTGTCGGGGACAGATACGCAGTATTTT.

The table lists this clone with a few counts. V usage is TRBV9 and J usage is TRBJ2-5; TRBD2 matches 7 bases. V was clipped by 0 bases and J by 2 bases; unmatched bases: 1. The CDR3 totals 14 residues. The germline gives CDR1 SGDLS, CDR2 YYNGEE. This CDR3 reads CASSVGTRQETQYF. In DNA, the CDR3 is TGTGCCAGCAGCGTAGGGACTAGGCAAGAGACCCAGTACTTC.

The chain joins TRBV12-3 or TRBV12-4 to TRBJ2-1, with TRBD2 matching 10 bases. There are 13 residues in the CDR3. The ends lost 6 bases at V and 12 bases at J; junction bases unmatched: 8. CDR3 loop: CASSQILAGVQFF. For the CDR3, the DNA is TGTGCCAGCAGCCAGATTCTAGCGGGGGTGCAGTTCTTC.

DNA for the CDR3: TGCGCCAGCAGCCAAGGGGGGGGCCTAAATTCACCCCTCCACTTT. Residues: CASSQGGGLNSPLHF. V gene TRBV4-1 combines with J gene TRBJ1-6; possibly TRBD1 for D (6 bases). The germline CDR1 and CDR2 sequences are MGHRA and YSYEKL. The CDR3 extends over 15 amino acids. V gave up 1 base and J gave up 7 bases, with 11 bases separating them.

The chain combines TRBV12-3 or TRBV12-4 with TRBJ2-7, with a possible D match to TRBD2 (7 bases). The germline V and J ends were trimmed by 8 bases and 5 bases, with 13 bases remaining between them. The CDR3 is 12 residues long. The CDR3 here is CASAWGGDEQYF. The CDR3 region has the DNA TGTGCCAGCGCCTGGGGGGGCGACGAGCAGTACTTC.

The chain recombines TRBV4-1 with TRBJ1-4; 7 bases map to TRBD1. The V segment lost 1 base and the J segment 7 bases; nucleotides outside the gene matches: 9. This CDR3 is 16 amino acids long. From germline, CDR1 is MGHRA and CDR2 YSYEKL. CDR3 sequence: CASSQVRGRAGEKLFF. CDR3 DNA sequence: TGCGCCAGCAGCCAAGTTAGGGGGCGGGCGGGTGAAAAACTGTTTTTT.

The CDR3 DNA sequence: TGTGCCAGCAGTGAAGACGGGAACACTGAAGCTTTCTTT. Translating gives CASSEDGNTEAFF. The chain couples TRBV2 to TRBJ1-1, with D unresolved. Per the germline V gene, CDR1 is SNHLY and CDR2 is FYNNEI. With 1 base removed from V and 1 base from J, the gap between germline ends came to 4 bases. CDR3 size: 13 residues.

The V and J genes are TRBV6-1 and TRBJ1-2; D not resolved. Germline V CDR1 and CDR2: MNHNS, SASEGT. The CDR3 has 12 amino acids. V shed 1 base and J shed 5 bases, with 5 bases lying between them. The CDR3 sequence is CASSEGAYGYTF. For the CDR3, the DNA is TGTGCCAGCAGTGAAGGGGCTTATGGCTACACCTTC.

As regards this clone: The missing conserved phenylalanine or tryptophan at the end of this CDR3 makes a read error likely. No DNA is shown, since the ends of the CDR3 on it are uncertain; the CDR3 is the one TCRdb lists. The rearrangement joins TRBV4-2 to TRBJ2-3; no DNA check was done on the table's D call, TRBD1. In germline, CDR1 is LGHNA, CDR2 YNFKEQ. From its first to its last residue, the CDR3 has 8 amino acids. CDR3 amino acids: CASSLQGV.

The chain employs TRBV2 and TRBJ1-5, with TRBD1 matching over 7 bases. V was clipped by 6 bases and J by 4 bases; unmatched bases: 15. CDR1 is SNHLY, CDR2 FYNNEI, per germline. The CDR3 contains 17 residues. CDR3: CASRSRGATGVNQPQHF. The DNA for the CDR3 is TGTGCCAGCAGGAGTCGGGGAGCCACAGGGGTTAATCAGCCCCAGCATTTT.

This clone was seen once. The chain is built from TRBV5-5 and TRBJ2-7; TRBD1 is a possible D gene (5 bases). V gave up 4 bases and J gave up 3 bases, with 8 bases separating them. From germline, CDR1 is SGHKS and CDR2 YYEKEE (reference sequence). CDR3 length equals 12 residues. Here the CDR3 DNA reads TGTGCCAGCAGCCGAACAGGCTACGAGCAGTACGTC. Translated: CASSRTGYEQYV.

The CDR3 spells CASSYGSVLETQYF. The CDR3 DNA reads as TGCGCCAGCAGCTACGGGTCTGTCCTGGAGACCCAGTACTTC. The chain joins TRBV5-1 to TRBJ2-5, with no clear D. Germline lookup yields CDR1 SGHRS and CDR2 YFSETQ. The CDR3 has 14 amino acids. V was trimmed by 3 bases and J by 5 bases, leaving 14 bases between them.

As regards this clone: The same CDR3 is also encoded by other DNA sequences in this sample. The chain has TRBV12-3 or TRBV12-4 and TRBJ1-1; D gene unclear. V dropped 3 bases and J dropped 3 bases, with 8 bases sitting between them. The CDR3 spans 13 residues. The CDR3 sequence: CASSLAGYTEAFF. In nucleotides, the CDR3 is TGTGCCAGCAGTTTGGCGGGGTACACTGAAGCTTTCTTT.

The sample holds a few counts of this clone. The CDR3 reads CASSQDLGTPPLLFF. The DNA of the CDR3 is TGCGCCAGCAGCCAAGATCTGGGGACACCACCCCTCCTGTTTTTT. The chain links TRBV4-1 to TRBJ1-4, with a possible D match to TRBD1 (6 bases). Trimming shortened V by 0 bases and J by 14 bases, and 19 bases separated the two germline ends. Germline-derived CDR1 and CDR2 are MGHRA and YSYEKL. The CDR3 has 15 amino acids.

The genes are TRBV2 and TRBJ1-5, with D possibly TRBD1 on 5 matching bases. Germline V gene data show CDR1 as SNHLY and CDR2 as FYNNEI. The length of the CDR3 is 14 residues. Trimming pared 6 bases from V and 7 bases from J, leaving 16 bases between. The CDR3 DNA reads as TGTGCCAGCAGCAGGGACTTAACGCGGCAGCCCCAGCATTTT. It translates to CASSRDLTRQPQHF. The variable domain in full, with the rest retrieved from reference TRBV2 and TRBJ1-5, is EPEVTQTPSHQVTQMGQEVILRCVPISNHLYFYWYRQILGQKVEFLVSFYNNEISEKSEIFDDQFSVERPDGSNFTLKIRSTKLEDSAMYFCASSRDLTRQPQHFGDGTRLSIL.

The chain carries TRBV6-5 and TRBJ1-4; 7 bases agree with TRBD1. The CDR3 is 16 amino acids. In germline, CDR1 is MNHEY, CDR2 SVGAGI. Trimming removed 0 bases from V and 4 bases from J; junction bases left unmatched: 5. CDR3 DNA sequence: TGTGCCAGCAGTTACTCTTCAGGGGGAAATAATGAAAAACTGTTTTTT. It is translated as CASSYSSGGNNEKLFF.

CDR3 residues: CASSSTGTGGRNYGYTF. CDR3 sequence (DNA): TGTGCCAGCAGCTCCACCGGGACAGGAGGCCGAAACTATGGCTACACCTTC. The chain links TRBV5-6 to TRBJ1-2, with 8 bases lining up with TRBD1. CDR3 length: 17 amino acids. The J segment lost 2 bases and the V segment lost 3 bases, leaving 12 bases of the junction unmatched. Per the germline V gene, CDR1 is SGHDT and CDR2 is YYEEEE.

DNA for the CDR3: TGTGCCAGCAGTCCGACAGGGCTAAACACTGAAGCTTTCTTT. It codes for CASSPTGLNTEAFF. The chain is built from TRBV6-5 and TRBJ1-1; TRBD1 aligns across 7 bases. The CDR3 is 14 residues long. J lost 2 bases, V lost 5 bases, and 5 bases had no gene match. Germline CDR1 MNHEY, CDR2 SVGAGI.